This T cell receptor beta chain comes out of a study of Ad26.COV2.S vaccination and SARS-CoV-2 variants. Study at large: The Ad26.COV2.S arm of the COV1001 trial was where the donor was placed.

Some clones are missing from TCRdb's copy, which holds only in-frame ones; the method was immunoSEQ multiplex PCR. The table includes more than 400,000 clones, 92% detected once. This CDR3 contains 15 residues. Germline V gives CDR1 SEHNR, CDR2 FQNEAQ (reference sequence). The trim removed 1 base at V and 6 bases at J, leaving 7 bases unmatched. Treatment defined: 19 received Ad26.COV2.S at low or high dose, single or two shots; about 5 received placebo; per-sample allocation not given. Specimens were obtained on day 63 following the first vaccine or placebo injection. Boston provided a donor who was an adult aged 18-55 years.

The chain joins TRBV7-9 to TRBJ2-7; TRBD1 aligns across 9 bases. The receptor comes from a person aged 18-60 years who received the Ad26.COV2.S COVID-19 vaccine or a placebo. Here the sequenced sample was peripheral blood, taken in a trial of Ad26.COV2.S vaccine versus placebo. CDR3 region: CASSLEGTGTGEQYF. CDR3 DNA: TGTGCCAGCAGCTTAGAGGGGACAGGGACTGGCGAGCAGTACTTC.